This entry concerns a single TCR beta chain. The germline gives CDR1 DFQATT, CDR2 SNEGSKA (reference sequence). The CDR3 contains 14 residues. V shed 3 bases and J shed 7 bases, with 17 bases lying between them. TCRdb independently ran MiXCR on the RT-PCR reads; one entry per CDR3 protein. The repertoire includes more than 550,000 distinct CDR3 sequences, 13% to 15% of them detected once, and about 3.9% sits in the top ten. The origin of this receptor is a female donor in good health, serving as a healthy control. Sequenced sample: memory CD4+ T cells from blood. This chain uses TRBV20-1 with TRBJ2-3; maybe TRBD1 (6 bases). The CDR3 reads CSASLPGTGNTQYF. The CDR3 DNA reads TGCAGTGCTAGTCTGCCAGGCACAGGGAATACGCAGTATTTT.